This T cell receptor (beta chain) was profiled in a study of PD-L1 blockade in urothelial cancer. The data were produced by immunoSEQ multiplex PCR, yet TCRdb's version contains in-frame clones alone and is incomplete. Of about 39,000 clones detected, 80% to 95% appear once; the ten largest clones hold about 11%. V was trimmed by 0 bases and J by 6 bases, leaving 15 bases between them. Germline CDR1 SGDLS, CDR2 YYNGEE. This CDR3 has 16 amino acids. Time point denoted: pretreatment peripheral blood. This chain connects TRBV9 to TRBJ2-2; D possibly corresponds to TRBD2 (7 bases). Sequencing used PBMCs, obtained around atezolizumab (anti-PD-L1) treatment. The source of this sequence is a woman aged 60-75 years with urothelial cancer. The CDR3 region has the DNA TGTGCCAGCAGCGTAGAGGGGGGGCCGATTGCCGGGGAGCTGTTTTTT. It encodes CASSVEGGPIAGELFF.